The entry that follows covers one T cell receptor (beta chain) sequence. The sample belongs to a study of blood T cell repertoires in COVID-19. The CDR3 totals 14 residues. V dropped 6 bases and J dropped 7 bases, with 15 bases sitting between them. Germline V lookup: CDR1 LGHDT, CDR2 YNNKEL (reference sequence). The protocol was immunoSEQ multiplex PCR, while the TCRdb copy is restricted to in-frame clones and leaves out a portion. The table has 280,000 or so clones, about 85% seen once. The sample taken for sequencing was peripheral blood. The chain carries TRBV3-1 (or the pseudogene TRBV3-2) and TRBJ1-4, with D perhaps TRBD1 (6 bases). The receptor was derived from a human donor in a cohort sampled during active COVID-19. The CDR3 region has the DNA TGTGCCAGCAGATTACAGGGAGCTAGTGAAAAACTGTTTTTT. Amino acids: CASRLQGASEKLFF.